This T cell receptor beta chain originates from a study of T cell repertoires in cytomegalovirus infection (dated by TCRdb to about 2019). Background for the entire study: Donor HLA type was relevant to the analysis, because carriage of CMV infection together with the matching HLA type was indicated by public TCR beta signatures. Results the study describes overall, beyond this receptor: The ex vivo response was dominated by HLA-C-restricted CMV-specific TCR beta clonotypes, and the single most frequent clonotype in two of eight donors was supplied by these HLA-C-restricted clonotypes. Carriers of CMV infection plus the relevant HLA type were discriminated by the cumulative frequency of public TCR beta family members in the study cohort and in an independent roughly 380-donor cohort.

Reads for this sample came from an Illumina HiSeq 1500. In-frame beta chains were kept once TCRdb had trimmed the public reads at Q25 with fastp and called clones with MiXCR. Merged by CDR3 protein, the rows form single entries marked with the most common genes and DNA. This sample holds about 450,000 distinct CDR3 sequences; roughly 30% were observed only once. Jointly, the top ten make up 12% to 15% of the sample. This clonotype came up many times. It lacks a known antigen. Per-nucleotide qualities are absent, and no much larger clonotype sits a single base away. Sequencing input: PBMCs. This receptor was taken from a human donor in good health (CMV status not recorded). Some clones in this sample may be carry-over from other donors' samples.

The CDR3 here reads CASSLGLTVGNTIYF. The DNA sequence reads TGTGCCAGCAGCTTAGGGCTTACAGTTGGAAACACCATATATTTT. The V gene is TRBV7-2 and the J gene is TRBJ1-3; too little of a D gene remains to name it. The CDR3 goes from the cysteine to the phenylalanine over 15 residues. The retained sequence is limited to the CDR3, 45 bases, with the frame set at the first base. Trimming takes 1 base from V and 3 bases from J, and the germline ends sit 10 bases apart. CDR1 and CDR2, per the germline V gene, are SGHTA and FQGNSA.